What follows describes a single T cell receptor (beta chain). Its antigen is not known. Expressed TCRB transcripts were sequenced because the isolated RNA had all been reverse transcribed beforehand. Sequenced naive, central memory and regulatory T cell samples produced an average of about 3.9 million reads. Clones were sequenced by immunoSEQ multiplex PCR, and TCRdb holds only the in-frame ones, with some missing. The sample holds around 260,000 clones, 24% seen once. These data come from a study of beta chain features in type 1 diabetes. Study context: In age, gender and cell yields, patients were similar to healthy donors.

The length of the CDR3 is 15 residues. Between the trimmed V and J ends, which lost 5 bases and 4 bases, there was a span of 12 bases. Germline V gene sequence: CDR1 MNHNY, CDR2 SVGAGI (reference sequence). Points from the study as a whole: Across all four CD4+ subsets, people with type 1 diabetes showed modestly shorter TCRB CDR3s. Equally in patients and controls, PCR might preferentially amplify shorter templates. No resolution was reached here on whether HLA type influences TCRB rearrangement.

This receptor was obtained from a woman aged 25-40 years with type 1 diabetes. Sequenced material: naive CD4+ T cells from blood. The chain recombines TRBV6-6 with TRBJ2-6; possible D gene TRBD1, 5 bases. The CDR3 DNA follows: TGTGCCAGCAGTAGACGTGGGGCGGGGGCCAACGTCCTGACTTTC. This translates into CASSRRGAGANVLTF.